The 9 T cell receptor beta chains reported below all come from one sample, sequenced in a study of neurological immune-mediated disorders. Via MiXCR, TCRdb re-called the 5' RACE reads, giving one row per CDR3 protein. The sample includes some 38,000 distinct CDR3 sequences, around an eighth of them seen just once. The specimen sequenced was PBMCs. The receptors originated from a woman aged 45-60 years with HTLV-1-associated myelopathy (HAM/TSP).

This clonotype was seen many times. This chain joins TRBV28 and TRBJ2-3; no definite D call. Trimming left V 2 bases short and J 3 bases short, with 6 bases between. The CDR3 is 13 residues long. Germline values: CDR1 MDHEN, CDR2 SYDVKM. The CDR3 reads CASSLIQTDTQYF. The DNA for the CDR3 is TGTGCCAGCAGTTTAATCCAGACAGATACGCAGTATTTT.

There are a few counts of this clonotype. This chain joins TRBV9 and TRBJ1-4, with TRBD1 matching over 10 bases. CDR1 is SGDLS, CDR2 YYNGEE, per germline. This CDR3 has 16 residues. The ends lost 3 bases at V and 5 bases at J; junction bases unmatched: 7. The CDR3 loop reads CASSAIGGQGNEKLFF. Written as DNA, the CDR3 is TGTGCCAGCAGCGCCATAGGGGGACAGGGGAATGAAAAACTGTTTTTT. Using reference TRBV9 and TRBJ1-4 for the parts outside the CDR3, the full variable domain is DSGVTQTPKHLITATGQRVTLRCSPRSGDLSVYWYQQSLDQGLQFLIQYYNGEERAKGNILERFSAQQFPDLHSELNLSSLELGDSALYFCASSAIGGQGNEKLFFGSGTQLSVL.

This clonotype was recorded many times. The chain combines TRBV4-2 with TRBJ2-1; 10 positions agree with TRBD2. The CDR3 loop spans 15 amino acids. The junction had 5 bases not matched to a gene; V was cut back by 2 bases and J by 7 bases. Germline CDR1 is LGHNA and CDR2 is YNFKEQ. The CDR3 loop is CASSQSGTSVNEQFF. The CDR3 DNA is TGTGCCAGCAGCCAATCCGGGACTAGCGTTAATGAGCAGTTCTTC.

This clonotype was seen many times. This chain joins TRBV4-2 and TRBJ1-1; D perhaps matches TRBD1 (6 bases). This CDR3 region has 15 residues. Germline assignment: CDR1 LGHNA and CDR2 YNFKEQ. V was clipped by 0 bases and J by 2 bases, with 10 bases between them. CDR3 protein: CASSQDSGANTEAFF. In DNA, the CDR3 is TGTGCCAGCAGCCAAGATTCGGGGGCAAACACTGAAGCTTTCTTT.

This clonotype has only a few counts. The J gene is TRBJ1-5, the V gene TRBV7-9, with 11 bases that match TRBD1. With 4 bases clipped from V and 6 bases from J, the junction kept 2 bases outside the gene matches. CDR1 and CDR2 from the germline V gene are SEHNR and FQNEAQ (reference sequence). The CDR3 length is 14 residues. The CDR3 coding sequence is TGTGCCAGCAGCTCCGGGACAGGGGGTCAGCCCCAGCATTTT. Amino acids: CASSSGTGGQPQHF.

This clonotype was seen at least ten times. V is TRBV7-8 and J is TRBJ2-3; D is perhaps TRBD1 (5 bases). The CDR3 covers 19 residues. V was shortened by 4 bases and J by 6 bases, with 29 bases between the two germline ends. Germline lookup yields CDR1 SGHVS and CDR2 FQNEAQ. The CDR3 sequence: CASSYTPRVLTSRLDTQYF. CDR3 bases: TGTGCCAGCAGCTACACACCCAGGGTCCTCACCTCAAGGTTGGATACGCAGTATTTT.

This clonotype was seen ten or more times. The J gene is TRBJ2-2, the V gene TRBV6-2 or TRBV6-3; D not certain. Deletions cut 0 bases from V and 4 bases from J, with 9 bases between. Germline loops: CDR1 MNHEY, CDR2 SVGEGT. This CDR3 comprises 15 residues. The CDR3 region is CASSYSAEATGELFF. CDR3 nucleotide sequence: TGTGCCAGCAGTTACTCGGCCGAAGCCACCGGGGAGCTGTTTTTT.

This clonotype appeared a single time. V is TRBV2 and J is TRBJ2-7; the match to TRBD2 covers 10 bases. CDR3 length: 17 amino acids. Germline values: CDR1 SNHLY, CDR2 FYNNEI. The trim removed 4 bases at V and 0 bases at J, leaving 9 bases unmatched. The CDR3 protein is CASSARPGLASSYEQYF. For the CDR3, the DNA is TGTGCCAGCAGTGCTAGGCCGGGACTAGCGAGCTCCTACGAGCAGTACTTC.

Ten or more counts support this clonotype. The chain carries TRBV27 and TRBJ1-2; 7 bases line up with TRBD1. Germline V gene data show CDR1 as MNHEY and CDR2 as SMNVEV (reference sequence). This CDR3 has 14 residues. The V and J ends lost 3 bases and 2 bases, in that order; junction bases with no gene match: 3. The CDR3 DNA is TGTGCCAGCAGTTTCGGCAGGGGGAACTATGGCTACACCTTC. Translated: CASSFGRGNYGYTF.